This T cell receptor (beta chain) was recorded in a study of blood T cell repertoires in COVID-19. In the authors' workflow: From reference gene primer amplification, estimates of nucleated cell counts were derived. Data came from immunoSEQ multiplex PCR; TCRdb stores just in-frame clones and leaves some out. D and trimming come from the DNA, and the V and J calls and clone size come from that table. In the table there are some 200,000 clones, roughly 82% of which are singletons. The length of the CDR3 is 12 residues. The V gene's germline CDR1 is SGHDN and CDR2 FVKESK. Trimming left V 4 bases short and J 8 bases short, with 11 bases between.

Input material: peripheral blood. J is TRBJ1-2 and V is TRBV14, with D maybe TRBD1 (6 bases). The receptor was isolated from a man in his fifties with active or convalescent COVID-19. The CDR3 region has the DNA TGTGCCAGCAGCCTTGACAGGAGCGGCTACACCTTC. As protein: CASSLDRSGYTF.